These 24 T cell receptor beta chains were all obtained from the same sample, sequenced in a study of T cells in localized non-small cell lung cancer. Profiling relied on immunoSEQ multiplex PCR, and the TCRdb table lists in-frame clones only, not all of them. This sample has tens of thousands of clones, with approximately 84% found just once. The sample in question was peripheral blood, obtained before any cancer treatment. The receptor source for this set is a female donor of 60 years or more with stage I lung adenocarcinoma.

The rearrangement uses TRBV11-3 and TRBJ2-2; D gene uncertain. V shed 3 bases and J shed 8 bases, with 10 bases lying between them. There are 13 residues in the CDR3. CDR1 and CDR2 from the germline V gene are SGHNT and YENEEA. The CDR3 loop is CASSFDGRGELFF. The CDR3 DNA reads TGTGCCAGCAGCTTCGACGGTAGGGGGGAGCTGTTTTTT.

The CDR3 here is CASSDRGAIEAFF. CDR3 coding DNA: TGCGCCAGCAGTGACAGGGGGGCGATTGAAGCTTTCTTT. The V call is TRBV10-2, the J call TRBJ1-1; 7 bases map to TRBD1. Germline V gene lookup returns CDR1 WSHSY and CDR2 SAAADI. V lost 3 bases and J lost 7; bases outside the gene matches: 5. The CDR3 consists of 13 residues.

V usage is TRBV7-8 and J usage is TRBJ1-4; D may be TRBD1 (5 bases). In germline, CDR1 is SGHVS, CDR2 FQNEAQ. Trimming stripped 4 bases from V and 4 bases from J, with 10 bases between. This CDR3 region has 14 residues. In DNA form, the CDR3 reads TGTGCCAGCAGCTCAGGGACGGATAATGAAAAACTGTTTTTT. This gives the protein CASSSGTDNEKLFF.

The chain couples TRBV5-1 to TRBJ2-5; tentatively, D is TRBD1 (5 bases). V was cut by 2 bases and J by 4 bases, with 9 bases left in between. Germline assignment: CDR1 SGHRS and CDR2 YFSETQ. The length of the CDR3 is 13 residues. This chain's CDR3 is CASSFSGSETQYF. The CDR3 DNA reads as TGCGCCAGCAGCTTTTCAGGGTCAGAGACCCAGTACTTC.

The V call is TRBV2, the J call TRBJ1-1; weak D call: TRBD1 (6 bases). Trimming pared 8 bases from V and 3 bases from J, leaving 16 bases between. The CDR3 loop spans 14 amino acids. Per the germline V gene, CDR1 is SNHLY and CDR2 is FYNNEI. The CDR3 DNA follows: TGTGCCAGCCGGGAGGGGGGATCTCACACTGAAGCTTTCTTT. Its translation: CASREGGSHTEAFF. Variable domain in full (rest from reference TRBV2 and TRBJ1-1): EPEVTQTPSHQVTQMGQEVILRCVPISNHLYFYWYRQILGQKVEFLVSFYNNEISEKSEIFDDQFSVERPDGSNFTLKIRSTKLEDSAMYFCASREGGSHTEAFFGQGTRLTVV.

The V gene is TRBV4-2, the J gene TRBJ1-3; D is possibly TRBD1 (6 bases). CDR1 and CDR2 from the germline V gene are LGHNA and YNFKEQ. Trimming removed 3 bases from V and 6 bases from J, with 12 bases in between. The CDR3 is made up of 14 amino acids. The CDR3 DNA reads TGTGCCAGCAGCCATGAAGGGGGTGTAAACACCATATATTTT. Translated: CASSHEGGVNTIYF.

The CDR3 is CASSGQGYQETQYF. The CDR3 DNA reads as TGTGCCAGCAGTGGACAGGGATACCAAGAGACCCAGTACTTC. The chain is built from TRBV6-1 and TRBJ2-5, with 7 positions matching TRBD1. Germline-derived CDR1 and CDR2 are MNHNS and SASEGT. CDR3 length equals 14 residues. V gave up 4 bases and J gave up 0 bases; unmatched junction bases: 2.

This clone was counted between two and nine times. The CDR3 loop reads CASTDRANQPQHF. The CDR3 region has the DNA TGTGCCAGCACGGACAGGGCCAATCAGCCCCAGCATTTT. The chain couples TRBV19 to TRBJ1-5; 8 positions match TRBD1. V dropped 9 bases and J dropped 3; count of bases not matched to a gene: 4. CDR1 and CDR2 from the germline V gene are LNHDA and SQIVND (reference sequence). The CDR3 consists of 13 residues.

CDR3 in DNA: TGCGCCAGCAGCGTATCCGGGACAGGGGCATATAGTATCTACGAGCAGTACTTC. Translated, it gives CASSVSGTGAYSIYEQYF. The chain links TRBV5-1 to TRBJ2-5, with 10 nucleotides matching TRBD1. The end of the DNA fits TRBJ2-7 better, so the J call may be wrong. CDR1 and CDR2 (germline): SGHRS, YFSETQ. This CDR3 spans 18 amino acids.

The chain has TRBV7-3 and TRBJ2-1, with TRBD2 matching over 11 bases. Per germline, CDR1 SGHTA and CDR2 FQGTGA. This CDR3 is 15 amino acids long. V shed 2 bases, J shed 9 bases, and the junction held 6 bases outside the gene matches. The DNA of the CDR3 is TGTGCCAGCAGCTTACTTAGCGGGGGGGCCGGTGAGCAGTTCTTC. Encoded protein: CASSLLSGGAGEQFF. The whole variable domain, remainder taken from reference TRBV7-3 and TRBJ2-1, is GAGVSQTPSNKVTEKGKYVELRCDPISGHTALYWYRQSLGQGPEFLIYFQGTGAADDSGLPNDRFFAVRPEGSVSTLKIQRTERGDSAVYLCASSLLSGGAGEQFFGPGTRLTVL.

This clone was seen just once. The V call is TRBV15, the J call TRBJ2-5; 13 bases fit TRBD2. J lost 1 base, V lost 1 base, and 12 bases had no gene match. CDR1 LNHNV and CDR2 YYDKDF come from the germline V gene (reference sequence). The CDR3 totals 20 residues. The CDR3 DNA is TGTGCCACCAGCAGAGGGAGCCCGGGACTAGCGGGATTCCTCCAAGAGACCCAGTACTTC. Its protein is CATSRGSPGLAGFLQETQYF. Together with reference TRBV15 and TRBJ2-5, the CDR3 gives the full variable domain: DAMVIQNPRYQVTQFGKPVTLSCSQTLNHNVMYWYQQKSSQAPKLLFHYYDKDFNNEADTPDNFQSRRPNTSFCFLDIRSPGLGDTAMYLCATSRGSPGLAGFLQETQYFGPGTRLLVL.

The rearrangement joins TRBV10-3 to TRBJ1-1; TRBD1 is a possible D gene (5 bases). The germline V gene encodes CDR1 ENHRY and CDR2 SYGVKD. With 5 bases removed from V and 0 bases from J, the gap between germline ends came to 10 bases. CDR3 length equals 14 residues. The chain's CDR3 is CAISMGGVNTEAFF. CDR3 DNA sequence: TGTGCCATCAGTATGGGGGGGGTGAACACTGAAGCTTTCTTT.

Concerning this clone: The sample carries other DNA sequences with the same CDR3. V usage is TRBV6-5 and J usage is TRBJ1-3; D is undetermined. This CDR3 spans 14 amino acids. The V end lost 2 bases, the J end lost 0 bases, and 5 bases lay between the germline ends. Germline CDR1 MNHEY, CDR2 SVGAGI. This CDR3 is CASSYGSSGNTIYF. For the CDR3, the DNA is TGTGCCAGCAGTTACGGGAGCTCTGGAAACACCATATATTTT.

The rearrangement uses TRBV6-5 and TRBJ2-4, with TRBD2 matching 15 bases. From germline, CDR1 is MNHEY and CDR2 SVGAGI. The CDR3 spans 15 residues. Germline trimming cut 6 bases from V and 9 bases from J; bases unmatched to any gene: 6. The CDR3 sequence: CASRGLAGGGGIQYF. CDR3 nucleotides: TGTGCCAGCAGGGGACTAGCGGGAGGTGGGGGCATTCAGTACTTC.

V gene TRBV12-5 combines with J gene TRBJ1-2, with a tentative D call TRBD1 (5 bases). Per the germline V gene, CDR1 is LGHNT and CDR2 is FRNRAP. CDR3 length equals 20 residues. The V end was cut by 3 bases, the J end by 0 bases, with 26 bases between. CDR3 sequence: CASGLYERGVGGSSNYGYTF. As DNA, the CDR3 is TGTGCTAGTGGTTTATATGAGAGGGGCGTGGGTGGTAGTTCTAACTATGGCTACACCTTC.

V and J are TRBV5-1 and TRBJ2-3; 8 bases align to TRBD1. Germline V gene data show CDR1 as SGHRS and CDR2 as YFSETQ. CDR3 length: 14 residues. V dropped 4 bases and J dropped 2; count of bases not matched to a gene: 3. DNA of the CDR3: TGCGCCAGCAGCGTGGGACAGGACACAGATACGCAGTATTTT. Translation gives CASSVGQDTDTQYF.

The rearrangement uses TRBV7-3 and TRBJ2-5; a weak D match, TRBD2 (5 bases). Between the trimmed V and J ends, which lost 3 bases and 2 bases, there was a span of 7 bases. Germline V gene sequence: CDR1 SGHTA, CDR2 FQGTGA. This CDR3 has 13 residues. As DNA, the CDR3 is TGTGCCAGCAGCTTTCCGGGGCAAGAGACCCAGTACTTC. This translates into CASSFPGQETQYF.

V gene TRBV27 combines with J gene TRBJ1-1; perhaps TRBD1 as D (5 bases). Looked up from germline, CDR1 is MNHEY and CDR2 is SMNVEV (reference sequence). CDR3 length: 13 residues. V shed 10 bases and J shed 6 bases, with 18 bases lying between them. CDR3 residues: CATRDRLTSEAFF. DNA of the CDR3: TGTGCCACCAGGGATCGTCTTACCTCTGAAGCTTTCTTT.

This chain uses TRBV29-1 with TRBJ2-7; no firm D call. Deletions cut 1 base from V and 2 bases from J, with 6 bases between. The CDR3 extends over 12 amino acids. Looked up from germline, CDR1 is SQVTM and CDR2 is ANQGSEA. The CDR3 sequence: CSVEVSAYEQYF. CDR3 bases: TGCAGCGTTGAAGTGTCAGCCTACGAGCAGTACTTC.

The chain combines TRBV6-5 with TRBJ2-1; D not certain. The germline V gene encodes CDR1 MNHEY and CDR2 SVGAGI. Deletions cut 10 bases from V and 8 bases from J, with 9 bases between. This CDR3 spans 10 amino acids. CDR3 DNA sequence: TGTGCCACCCCAAACGATGAGCAGTTCTTC. It is translated as CATPNDEQFF.

The chain joins TRBV9 to TRBJ2-7; 9 positions agree with TRBD1. The germline gives CDR1 SGDLS, CDR2 YYNGEE. The CDR3 extends over 12 amino acids. The trim removed 2 bases at V and 6 bases at J, leaving 0 bases unmatched. The CDR3 loop is CASSVTGGEQYF. CDR3 nucleotides: TGTGCCAGCAGCGTGACAGGGGGCGAGCAGTACTTC.

The rearrangement joins TRBV7-2 to TRBJ1-2, with 8 bases lining up with TRBD1. The ends lost 4 bases at V and 8 bases at J; junction bases unmatched: 3. CDR1 and CDR2 (germline): SGHTA, FQGNSA. There are 12 residues in the CDR3. This CDR3 reads CASSYRQGGYTF. The DNA of the CDR3 is TGTGCCAGCAGCTACAGACAGGGGGGCTACACCTTC.

The chain couples TRBV7-2 to TRBJ1-5, with 10 bases fitting TRBD1. The CDR3 extends over 16 amino acids. The germline V gene encodes CDR1 SGHTA and CDR2 FQGNSA. Trimming removed 5 bases from V and 3 bases from J; junction bases left unmatched: 7. The CDR3 region is CASSAWGQGTNQPQHF. The CDR3 DNA follows: TGTGCCAGCAGCGCGTGGGGACAGGGGACCAATCAGCCCCAGCATTTT.

The rearrangement uses TRBV5-1 and TRBJ2-2, with 10 bases fitting TRBD2. CDR1 is SGHRS and CDR2 is YFSETQ in the germline V gene. The V gene end was trimmed by 4 bases and the J gene end by 4 bases; junction bases not matched to a gene: 7. The CDR3 runs to 16 residues. In DNA, the CDR3 is TGCGCCAGCAGCCCGGCTAGCGGGAGAATCACCGGGGAGCTGTTTTTT. Protein product: CASSPASGRITGELFF.